These T cell receptor beta chains were read from a single sample in a study of shared clonotypes between healthy human individuals. Method: immunoSEQ multiplex PCR; TCRdb's copy keeps in-frame clones and lacks some. The sample shows around 2.5 million clones, roughly 93% of them seen only once. The sequencing sample was made of naive CD4+ T cells from PBMCs. These receptors all stem from a man younger than 35 in good health. Some clones in this sample may be carry-over from other donors' samples. Both conserved end residues are part of each CDR3. The D gene is left open where the match is weak. Clone size is stated in some rows and not others, as once, few, many or a class when expanded.

j_call clone_size v_call d_call cdr3_aa cdr3_nt
TRBJ2-1 - TRBV28 - CASRLGLLRGNEQFF TGTGCCAGCAGACTCGGACTTCTTCGAGGCAATGAGCAGTTCTTC
TRBJ2-5 - TRBV30 - CAWSPGLDGRETQYF TGTGCCTGGAGCCCGGGGCTAGATGGGCGAGAGACCCAGTACTTC
TRBJ1-2 - TRBV5-8 - CASSLARLRDYGYTF TGTGCCAGCAGCTTGGCCAGGCTTAGGGACTATGGCTACACCTTC
TRBJ1-4 once TRBV5-1 TRBD1 CASSPTGQGNEKLFF TGCGCCAGCAGCCCTACAGGACAGGGGAATGAAAAACTGTTTTTT
TRBJ1-4 once TRBV19 TRBD1 CASNEGAREKLFF TGTGCCAGTAATGAGGGGGCGCGTGAAAAACTGTTTTTT
TRBJ2-5 - TRBV27 TRBD2 CASSLGGVLETQYF TGTGCCAGCAGTTTAGGGGGGGTGCTCGAGACCCAGTACTTC
TRBJ2-1 - TRBV19 - CASSGQTYNEQFF TGTGCCAGTTCGGGACAAACATACAATGAGCAGTTCTTC
TRBJ2-5 - TRBV28 TRBD2 CASSLAGVQETQYF TGTGCCAGCAGTTTAGCGGGAGTCCAAGAGACCCAGTACTTC
TRBJ1-6 - TRBV28 - CASSFPVRTSHNSPLHF TGTGCCAGCAGTTTTCCGGTCCGCACGTCCCATAATTCACCCCTCCACTTT
TRBJ1-4 - TRBV15 - CATSRDRPQRGEKLFF TGTGCCACCAGCAGAGACCGCCCTCAGAGGGGTGAAAAACTGTTTTTT
TRBJ2-7 - TRBV28 TRBD1 CASREPQGAYEQYF TGTGCCAGCAGAGAACCGCAGGGGGCCTACGAGCAGTACTTC
TRBJ2-1 - TRBV6-5 TRBD1 CASSSTGESKFF TGTGCCAGCAGTAGTACAGGGGAAAGCAAGTTCTTC
TRBJ1-3 once TRBV29-1 - CSVGGLINSGNTIYF TGCAGCGTTGGGGGGCTAATAAACTCTGGAAACACCATATATTTT
TRBJ2-5 - TRBV5-1 TRBD2 CASSFSAGGPRETQYF TGCGCCAGCAGCTTCTCAGCGGGAGGGCCACGGGAGACCCAGTACTTC
TRBJ1-2 - TRBV29-1 - CSVERGRKFDGYTF TGCAGCGTTGAAAGGGGACGGAAGTTTGACGGCTACACCTTC
TRBJ2-7 - TRBV28 TRBD1 CASSPLGQGPAYEQYF TGTGCCAGCAGTCCCTTGGGACAGGGGCCCGCCTACGAGCAGTACTTC
TRBJ1-5 - TRBV28 - CASGAVAAVQPQHF TGTGCCAGCGGGGCCGTCGCAGCGGTTCAGCCCCAGCATTTT
TRBJ1-5 - TRBV7-2 - CASSLGGVRAQPQHF TGTGCCAGCAGCTTAGGGGGGGTCCGGGCTCAGCCCCAGCATTTT
TRBJ2-7 - TRBV4-2 TRBD2 CASSRDSGRVSYEQYF TGTGCCAGCAGCCGGGATAGCGGGAGGGTTAGCTACGAGCAGTACTTC
TRBJ2-3 - TRBV28 TRBD1 CASSLSGQGRTDTQYF TGTGCCAGCAGTTTATCGGGACAGGGGAGGACAGATACGCAGTATTTT
TRBJ2-7 - TRBV2 TRBD1 CASSVRQGAMYF TGTGCCAGCAGTGTTCGACAGGGGGCGATGTACTTC
TRBJ2-3 - TRBV27 - CASSFLSMGTDTQYF TGTGCCAGCAGTTTTCTGAGCATGGGAACAGATACGCAGTATTTT
TRBJ1-1 - TRBV14 - CASSQVGPGNTEAFF TGTGCCAGCAGCCAAGTCGGGCCGGGGAACACTGAAGCTTTCTTT
TRBJ2-7 - TRBV19 TRBD1 CASSILEGTGAYEQYF TGTGCCAGTAGTATATTAGAGGGGACAGGAGCCTACGAGCAGTACTTC
TRBJ1-4 - TRBV28 - CASSFHRESSPNEKLFF TGTGCCAGCAGTTTCCACAGGGAGAGCTCGCCTAATGAAAAACTGTTTTTT
TRBJ2-7 - TRBV5-1 TRBD1 CASSLAGTENYEQYF TGCGCCAGCAGCTTGGCCGGGACAGAAAACTACGAGCAGTACTTC
TRBJ2-3 - TRBV7-3 - CASSLGLIGTDTQYF TGTGCCAGCAGCTTGGGCCTTATCGGCACAGATACGCAGTATTTT
TRBJ1-1 - TRBV28 TRBD1 CASSVHRGRPFF TGTGCCAGCAGTGTCCACAGGGGGCGTCCTTTCTTT
TRBJ2-5 - TRBV10-1 - CASSESATTPETQYF TGCGCCAGCAGTGAGTCGGCTACCACACCCGAGACCCAGTACTTC
TRBJ1-1 - TRBV28 - CASTQGGGSSEAFF TGTGCCAGCACCCAGGGAGGGGGTTCGTCTGAAGCTTTCTTT
TRBJ1-2 - TRBV7-9 TRBD1 CASSSFKDRTGPGGYTF TGTGCCAGCAGCTCGTTCAAGGATCGGACAGGGCCTGGTGGCTACACCTTC
TRBJ2-1 - TRBV4-3 TRBD1 CASSLQGARNEQFF TGCGCCAGCAGCCTCCAGGGGGCGCGGAATGAGCAGTTCTTC
TRBJ2-7 - TRBV4-1 TRBD2 CASSLYPGLAGAYEQYF TGCGCCAGCAGCCTATATCCGGGACTAGCAGGGGCCTACGAGCAGTACTTC
TRBJ2-7 - TRBV7-9 TRBD1 CASSLVNSGGEQYF TGTGCCAGCAGCTTAGTGAATTCAGGGGGCGAGCAGTACTTC
TRBJ1-2 once TRBV28 TRBD1 CASRNHRGLGYTF TGTGCCAGCAGGAACCACAGGGGGCTGGGCTACACCTTC
TRBJ2-1 - TRBV28 TRBD1 CASSAPDRGEQFF TGTGCCAGCAGTGCCCCAGACAGGGGTGAGCAGTTCTTC
TRBJ2-2 - TRBV6-5 - CASSRDSGNTGELFF TGTGCCAGCAGCCGGGACTCAGGAAACACCGGGGAGCTGTTTTTT
TRBJ2-1 - TRBV10-3 - CAISDQRRDSPSRDNEQFF TGTGCCATCAGTGACCAGAGGAGGGACTCACCTTCGAGGGACAATGAGCAGTTCTTC
TRBJ1-1 - TRBV4-2 - CASSQAQGLSTEAFF TGTGCCAGCAGCCAAGCCCAGGGGTTGTCCACTGAAGCTTTCTTT
TRBJ1-1 - TRBV28 - CASSLWVGSEAFF TGTGCCAGCAGTTTATGGGTAGGGAGTGAAGCTTTCTTT
TRBJ2-7 - TRBV19 TRBD1 CASSRQGAPNEQYF TGTGCCAGTAGTAGACAGGGGGCGCCTAACGAGCAGTACTTC
TRBJ1-1 - TRBV7-8 - CASSPGGINTEAFF TGTGCCAGCAGCCCCGGGGGGATTAACACTGAAGCTTTCTTT
TRBJ2-2 once TRBV6-5 TRBD2 CASSYQGGRSTGELFF TGTGCCAGCAGTTACCAGGGAGGGCGGTCTACCGGGGAGCTGTTTTTT
TRBJ2-2 - TRBV4-2 - CASSPGPPGELFF TGTGCCAGCAGCCCCGGTCCCCCCGGGGAGCTGTTTTTT
TRBJ2-3 once TRBV7-2 TRBD2 CASSLVVAGGPKVDTQYF TGTGCCAGCAGCTTAGTTGTCGCGGGAGGGCCTAAGGTGGATACGCAGTATTTT
TRBJ2-3 once TRBV4-1 - CASSQEGDRWIPHTQYF TGCGCCAGCAGCCAAGAAGGGGATCGCTGGATCCCGCATACGCAGTATTTT
TRBJ1-4 - TRBV5-5 TRBD1 CASGYSGTENEKLFF TGTGCCAGCGGCTATTCCGGGACAGAGAATGAAAAACTGTTTTTT
TRBJ2-3 once TRBV7-2 - CASRSDTGGGTDTQYF TGTGCCAGCAGATCCGATACAGGGGGGGGGACAGATACGCAGTATTTT
TRBJ2-1 - TRBV21-1 - CASKRTGPTLSGPSCSYNEQFF TGTGCCAGCAAACGAACAGGACCTACACTTAGCGGGCCTAGTTGCTCCTACAATGAGCAGTTCTTC
TRBJ2-1 - TRBV15 - CATSRDLFGEQFF TGTGCCACCAGCAGAGATCTTTTCGGGGAGCAGTTCTTC